The 12 T cell receptor beta chains below were found in one sample sequenced in a study of naive and memory T cell subsets. Both TRBC1 and TRBC2 were covered by a beta constant-region primer of two equimolar oligonucleotides. TCRdb fed the UMI-ligation and nested PCR reads into MiXCR, producing one record per CDR3 protein. The table lists 120,000 to 150,000 distinct CDR3 sequences, over 15% of them singletons. The sample taken for sequencing was naive CD4+ T cells from blood. The source of these receptors is a human donor in good health.

The chain joins TRBV14 to TRBJ1-1; TRBD1 matches at 7 bases. Looked up from germline, CDR1 is SGHDN and CDR2 is FVKESK. This CDR3 contains 16 residues. Trimming removed 4 bases from V and 1 base from J; junction bases left unmatched: 9. CDR3 sequence (DNA): TGTGCCAGCAGCCTAGGGGCCGGGACAGAGAACACTGAAGCTTTCTTT. Translation: CASSLGAGTENTEAFF.

The chain recombines TRBV9 with TRBJ2-7, with TRBD1 matching over 9 bases. This CDR3 comprises 17 residues. Germline V gene lookup returns CDR1 SGDLS and CDR2 YYNGEE. V gave up 0 bases and J gave up 7 bases; unmatched junction bases: 14. The CDR3 DNA reads TGTGCCAGCAGCGTAGCTACGGGGGGACAGGGAGCGGAGGAGCAGTACTTC. Residues: CASSVATGGQGAEEQYF.

The CDR3 protein is CASSPAGGRQETQYF. CDR3 bases: TGTGCCAGCAGCCCGGCGGGGGGCCGCCAAGAGACCCAGTACTTC. This rearrangement joins TRBV5-4 to TRBJ2-5, with 8 bases identical to TRBD2. CDR1 and CDR2 from the germline V gene are SGHNT and YYREEE (reference sequence). J lost 1 base, V lost 4 bases, and 6 bases had no gene match. The CDR3 has 15 residues.

DNA for the CDR3: TGTGCCAGCAGTCCTGGGACTAGCGGGAGAGGTGAGCAGTTCTTC. Translated: CASSPGTSGRGEQFF. This sequence joins TRBV27 and TRBJ2-1, with TRBD2 matching 14 bases. After removal of 5 bases from V and 9 bases from J, the junction contained 6 bases not matched to a gene. Germline V gene sequence: CDR1 MNHEY, CDR2 SMNVEV (reference sequence). The CDR3 length is 15 residues.

This clonotype was counted only a few times. This sequence joins TRBV11-2 and TRBJ1-2; 10 bases fit TRBD1. V lost 1 base, J lost 3 bases, and 2 bases stayed unmatched. Germline CDR1 and CDR2: SGHAT and FQNNGV. This CDR3 contains 15 residues. The CDR3 DNA reads TGTGCCAGCAGCTTAGGGACAGGGGGATACTATGGCTACACCTTC. Encoded protein: CASSLGTGGYYGYTF.

This clonotype was recorded once. Just one base apart from a much larger clone, this may be a read error. The chain uses TRBV15 and TRBJ2-1; 8 bases line up with TRBD2. The CDR3 spans 16 residues. With V trimmed by 3 bases and J by 7 bases, 11 bases remained unmatched. Germline V gene sequence: CDR1 LNHNV, CDR2 YYDKDF (reference sequence). Here the CDR3 reads CATSSRMSGSWNEQFF. CDR3 in DNA: TGTGCCACCAGCAGTCGGATGAGCGGGAGTTGGAATGAGCAGTTCTTC.

This clonotype was seen a few times. The CDR3 here is CASSPRTGVNYGYTF. In DNA form, the CDR3 reads TGTGCCAGCAGCCCCCGGACAGGGGTAAACTATGGCTACACCTTC. The chain links TRBV7-9 to TRBJ1-2; 9 positions match TRBD1. This CDR3 is 15 amino acids long. V shed 5 bases and J 2 bases; nucleotides not matched to a gene: 6. The germline gives CDR1 SEHNR, CDR2 FQNEAQ (reference sequence).

The table lists this clonotype with a few counts. The chain recombines TRBV7-2 with TRBJ2-7; D is possibly TRBD2 (6 bases). This CDR3 comprises 14 residues. V was shortened by 1 base and J by 6 bases, with 13 bases between the two germline ends. Germline CDR1 is SGHTA and CDR2 is FQGNSA. CDR3 DNA sequence: TGTGCCAGCAGCTTAGGGCGAGTGGGAGGCGAGCAGTACTTC. It is translated as CASSLGRVGGEQYF.

The chain uses TRBV29-1 and TRBJ2-3, with no clear D. The germline V gene has CDR1 SQVTM and CDR2 ANQGSEA. Trimming stripped 7 bases from V and 0 bases from J, with 5 bases between. CDR3 size: 11 residues. CDR3 protein: CSGDSTDTQYF. Written as DNA, the CDR3 is TGCAGCGGAGACAGCACAGATACGCAGTATTTT.

This clonotype was observed a handful of times. This rearrangement joins TRBV5-1 to TRBJ2-3, with D possibly matching TRBD1 (5 bases). Germline CDR1 SGHRS, CDR2 YFSETQ. The germline V and J ends were trimmed by 2 bases and 4 bases, with 11 bases remaining between them. This CDR3 spans 14 amino acids. The CDR3 region has the DNA TGCGCCAGCAGCTTCGGCCTAGGGGCAGATACGCAGTATTTT. Translating gives CASSFGLGADTQYF. Full variable domain (outside the CDR3, taken from reference TRBV5-1 and TRBJ2-3): KAGVTQTPRYLIKTRGQQVTLSCSPISGHRSVSWYQQTPGQGLQFLFEYFSETQRNKGNFPGRFSGRQFSNSRSEMNVSTLELGDSALYLCASSFGLGADTQYFGPGTRLTVL.

The chain joins TRBV7-2 to TRBJ2-7; D perhaps matches TRBD2 (5 bases). CDR1 is SGHTA, CDR2 FQGNSA, per germline. V was shortened by 5 bases and J by 2 bases, with 16 bases between the two germline ends. This CDR3 is built from 15 residues. This CDR3 is CASSPPVAFPYEQYF. The CDR3 bases are TGTGCCAGCAGCCCTCCCGTAGCGTTCCCCTACGAGCAGTACTTC.

In this sample, this clonotype turned up a few times. The genes are TRBV5-4 and TRBJ2-4; no definite D call. Germline-derived CDR1 and CDR2 are SGHNT and YYREEE (reference sequence). The CDR3 contains 15 residues. The V gene lost 4 bases and the J gene lost 3 bases, with 14 bases spanning the gap. CDR3 sequence reads: CASSDSSSVKNIQYF. The DNA for the CDR3 is TGTGCCAGCAGCGACTCTTCTAGTGTCAAAAACATTCAGTACTTC.